The 27 T cell receptor beta chains below come from one sample, sequenced in a study of T cell responses to AZD1222 COVID-19 vaccine. Generated by immunoSEQ multiplex PCR, the TCRdb table keeps only in-frame clones and is missing some. This sample has 150,000 to 200,000 clones, with around 90% found just once. The source material was peripheral blood, sampled 28 days after the second AZD1222 dose. The receptors come from an adult who received the AZD1222 COVID-19 vaccine.

The rearrangement uses TRBV4-3 and TRBJ2-3; the match to TRBD2 covers 8 bases. J lost 4 bases, V lost 4 bases, and 7 bases had no gene match. Per the germline V gene, CDR1 is LGHNA and CDR2 is YSLEER. CDR3 length: 15 amino acids. This CDR3 reads CASSPRGAGADTQYF. Written as DNA, the CDR3 is TGCGCCAGCAGCCCCCGGGGAGCGGGAGCAGATACGCAGTATTTT.

The V call is TRBV28, the J call TRBJ2-7; a possible D gene is TRBD2 (5 bases). Trimming shortened V by 7 bases and J by 0 bases, and 16 bases separated the two germline ends. This CDR3 is built from 15 residues. Germline CDR1 MDHEN, CDR2 SYDVKM. CDR3 amino acids: CASNLGRANSYEQYF. Written as DNA, the CDR3 is TGTGCCAGCAATCTTGGGCGGGCCAACTCCTACGAGCAGTACTTC.

As to this clone: Here the CDR3 omits its conserved ending phenylalanine or tryptophan, so a read error is the likely source. It is unclear where the CDR3 begins or ends on the DNA, so no DNA is shown, and the CDR3 is as TCRdb lists it. The genes are TRBV11-3 and TRBJ1-1. Germline assignment: CDR1 SGHNT and CDR2 YENEEA. The CDR3 has 11 amino acids, counting both end residues. Here the CDR3 reads CASSLGREQLS.

The chain links TRBV7-3 to TRBJ1-6, with unresolved D. The length of the CDR3 is 13 residues. Between the trimmed V and J ends, which lost 2 bases and 7 bases, there was a span of 6 bases. The germline V gene has CDR1 SGHTA and CDR2 FQGTGA. The CDR3 reads CASSLGINSPLHF. The CDR3 DNA follows: TGTGCCAGCAGCTTAGGGATAAATTCACCCCTCCACTTT.

The chain has TRBV7-6 and TRBJ2-1, with D possibly matching TRBD2 (5 bases). Trimming shortened V by 4 bases and J by 6 bases, and 10 bases separated the two germline ends. Germline V gene data show CDR1 as SGHVS and CDR2 as FNYEAQ. The length of the CDR3 is 13 residues. The CDR3 is CASSSTRTNEQFF. The CDR3 DNA sequence: TGTGCCAGCAGCTCCACTAGGACCAATGAGCAGTTCTTC. Complete variable domain (other parts from reference TRBV7-6 and TRBJ2-1): GAGVSQSPRYKVTKRGQDVALRCDPISGHVSLYWYRQALGQGPEFLTYFNYEAQQDKSGLPNDRFSAERPEGSISTLTIQRTEQRDSAMYRCASSSTRTNEQFFGPGTRLTVL.

The V gene is TRBV7-2, the J gene TRBJ2-7; D is possibly TRBD1 or TRBD2 (5 bases each). Trimming removed 5 bases from V and 3 bases from J, with 17 bases in between. CDR1 SGHTA and CDR2 FQGNSA come from the germline V gene. The CDR3 is 15 residues long. The CDR3 sequence: CASSPSGFGVYEQYF. The CDR3 DNA follows: TGTGCCAGCAGCCCGTCAGGGTTCGGGGTCTACGAGCAGTACTTC. The full variable domain, with the rest looked up from reference TRBV7-2 and TRBJ2-7, is GAGVSQSPSNKVTEKGKDVELRCDPISGHTALYWYRQSLGQGLEFLIYFQGNSAPDKSGLPSDRFSAERTGGSVSTLTIQRTQQEDSAVYLCASSPSGFGVYEQYFGPGTRLTVT.

The rearrangement links TRBV25-1 to TRBJ1-3; perhaps TRBD1 as D (5 bases). The CDR3 extends over 14 amino acids. The ends were cut back, 3 bases at V and 4 bases at J, with 10 bases in the middle. CDR1 is MGHDK and CDR2 is SYGVNS in the germline V gene. For the CDR3, the DNA is TGTGCCAGCAGTGATCCCCAGGGCGGAAACACCATATATTTT. It encodes CASSDPQGGNTIYF.

This chain uses TRBV6-5 with TRBJ1-2, with D unclear. Germline CDR1 is MNHEY and CDR2 is SVGAGI. This CDR3 has 14 amino acids. V shed 6 bases and J shed 3 bases, with 14 bases lying between them. The DNA for the CDR3 is TGTGCCAGCAGGTCTGTCGAGGCGTACTATGGCTACACCTTC. Translation gives CASRSVEAYYGYTF.

V is TRBV3-1 (or the pseudogene TRBV3-2) and J is TRBJ1-1; D unclear. Germline values: CDR1 LGHDT, CDR2 YNNKEL (reference sequence). CDR3 length: 14 residues. The ends were cut back, 6 bases at V and 1 base at J, with 12 bases in the middle. In DNA, the CDR3 is TGTGCCAGCAGGCTGGGTTTTTCGAACACTGAAGCTTTCTTT. This translates into CASRLGFSNTEAFF.

V usage is TRBV6-1 and J usage is TRBJ1-6; D call uncertain. The germline gives CDR1 MNHNS, CDR2 SASEGT. V lost 3 bases and J lost 8, with 5 bases in between. This CDR3 contains 12 residues. The CDR3 region is CASSEAYSPLHF. The CDR3 region has the DNA TGTGCCAGCAGTGAGGCTTATTCACCCCTCCACTTT.

The CDR3 spells CASSIPEGGTGLGQPQHF. The CDR3 DNA follows: TGTGCCAGTAGTATCCCCGAAGGCGGGACAGGTCTAGGCCAGCCCCAGCATTTT. The chain recombines TRBV19 with TRBJ1-5; 8 positions match TRBD1. Germline loops: CDR1 LNHDA, CDR2 SQIVND (reference sequence). CDR3 length: 18 amino acids. V was pared by 3 bases and J by 7 bases, with 17 bases of the junction left unmatched.

The CDR3 here is CAISRQGQNTEAFF. The CDR3 DNA sequence: TGTGCCATCAGTAGACAGGGGCAGAACACTGAAGCTTTCTTT. The chain has TRBV10-3 and TRBJ1-1; the match to TRBD1 covers 8 bases. CDR1 is ENHRY, CDR2 SYGVKD, per germline. Losses at the gene ends were 5 bases for V and 1 base for J; bases not matched to a gene: 3. The CDR3 covers 14 residues.

The chain's CDR3 is CASSLTSKTDEQYF. The CDR3 DNA sequence: TGTGCCAGCAGCTTGACTAGCAAGACCGACGAGCAGTACTTC. The gene calls are TRBV7-9 and TRBJ2-7, with TRBD2 matching 7 bases. The CDR3 has 14 residues. Germline assignment: CDR1 SEHNR and CDR2 FQNEAQ (reference sequence). V lost 3 bases to trimming and J lost 5 bases; unmatched junction nucleotides: 7.

The J gene is TRBJ1-6, the V gene TRBV2, with D maybe TRBD1 (6 bases). Germline V gives CDR1 SNHLY, CDR2 FYNNEI. The V end lost 4 bases, the J end lost 5 bases, and 21 bases lay between the germline ends. CDR3 length: 18 residues. CDR3 bases: TGTGCCAGCAGTGGTATCTCCCCGGGACACTTTAATAATTCACCCCTCCACTTT. Protein sequence: CASSGISPGHFNNSPLHF.

CDR3 in amino acids: CASSQTGIETGELFF. The CDR3 bases are TGTGCCAGTAGCCAGACAGGGATAGAGACCGGGGAGCTGTTTTTT. The rearrangement uses TRBV19 and TRBJ2-2; the match to TRBD1 covers 7 bases. Looked up from germline, CDR1 is LNHDA and CDR2 is SQIVND (reference sequence). Trimming at V came to 6 bases and at J to 5 bases, leaving 9 bases not matched to a gene. The CDR3 covers 15 residues.

The gene calls are TRBV27 and TRBJ1-6; possibly TRBD1 for D (5 bases). Germline V CDR1 and CDR2: MNHEY, SMNVEV (reference sequence). This CDR3 comprises 14 residues. V was shortened by 8 bases and J by 8 bases, with 16 bases between the two germline ends. The CDR3 reads CASARTQGYSPLHF. CDR3 sequence (DNA): TGTGCCAGCGCCCGGACCCAGGGTTATTCACCCCTCCACTTT.

This rearrangement joins TRBV5-1 to TRBJ2-1; D possibly corresponds to TRBD2 (6 bases). In germline, CDR1 is SGHRS, CDR2 YFSETQ. Trimming pared 0 bases from V and 2 bases from J, leaving 9 bases between. The CDR3 is 15 residues long. The CDR3 DNA reads TGCGCCAGCAGCTTGGGTGGCGGGACCTACAATGAGCAGTTCTTC. Its protein product is CASSLGGGTYNEQFF.

This clone was detected once. This rearrangement joins TRBV11-2 to TRBJ1-5, with D unclear. Trimming took off 7 bases at V and 11 bases at J, with 9 bases between the two ends. This CDR3 spans 10 amino acids. Germline V CDR1 and CDR2: SGHAT, FQNNGV. The CDR3 loop reads CASTGSSQHF. The CDR3, as DNA: TGTGCCAGCACGGGTAGTTCCCAGCATTTT.

J is TRBJ2-1 and V is TRBV7-3; 9 nucleotides agree with TRBD1. The CDR3 totals 14 residues. Germline V CDR1 and CDR2: SGHTA, FQGTGA. J gave up 8 bases and V 5 bases, and 7 bases lay outside the gene matches. The CDR3 loop reads CASSPGQGNHEQFF. CDR3 bases: TGTGCCAGCAGCCCGGGACAGGGTAACCATGAGCAGTTCTTC.

V is TRBV5-4 and J is TRBJ2-7; D might be TRBD1 (5 bases). The CDR3 is 14 residues long. Germline CDR1 reads SGHNT; CDR2 reads YYREEE (reference sequence). Trimming left V 0 bases short and J 2 bases short, with 9 bases between. For the CDR3, the DNA is TGTGCCAGCAGCTTGGCAAACAGGCCCTACGAGCAGTACTTC. It codes for CASSLANRPYEQYF. Drawing the rest from reference TRBV5-4 and TRBJ2-7, the complete variable domain is ETGVTQSPTHLIKTRGQQVTLRCSSQSGHNTVSWYQQALGQGPQFIFQYYREEENGRGNFPPRFSGLQFPNYSSELNVNALELDDSALYLCASSLANRPYEQYFGPGTRLTVT.

The chain employs TRBV12-5 and TRBJ1-2; TRBD1 matches at 8 bases. Trimming cost V 6 bases and J 0 bases; bases outside gene matches: 6. The CDR3 is 15 residues long. Germline V gene data show CDR1 as LGHNT and CDR2 as FRNRAP. The CDR3 nucleotides are TGTGCTAGTGGGCAACCAGGGGGCTCTAACTATGGCTACACCTTC. This encodes CASGQPGGSNYGYTF. The variable domain in full, completed from reference TRBV12-5 and TRBJ1-2, reads DARVTQTPRHKVTEMGQEVTMRCQPILGHNTVFWYRQTMMQGLELLAYFRNRAPLDDSGMPKDRFSAEMPDATLATLKIQPSEPRDSAVYFCASGQPGGSNYGYTFGSGTRLTVV.

The chain recombines TRBV4-3 with TRBJ1-5; D unclear. Trimming stripped 1 base from V and 4 bases from J, with 8 bases between. Germline CDR1 reads LGHNA; CDR2 reads YSLEER. CDR3 size: 14 residues. The CDR3 reads CASSQGSGNQPQHF. The CDR3 coding sequence is TGCGCCAGCAGCCAAGGGTCTGGGAATCAGCCCCAGCATTTT.

The chain combines TRBV28 with TRBJ2-2, with a tentative D call TRBD2 (5 bases). Trimming cost V 6 bases and J 4 bases, with 6 bases left between them. This CDR3 has 12 residues. Germline CDR1 reads MDHEN; CDR2 reads SYDVKM. The CDR3 region has the DNA TGTGCCAGCAGCGCGGGCACCGGGGAGCTGTTTTTT. Protein product: CASSAGTGELFF.

The J gene is TRBJ1-3, the V gene TRBV7-9; D call uncertain. V was pared by 8 bases and J by 1 base, with 9 bases between. In germline, CDR1 is SEHNR, CDR2 FQNEAQ (reference sequence). The CDR3 sequence is 13 residues long. The CDR3 reads CASAPGSGNTIYF. CDR3 coding DNA: TGTGCCAGCGCCCCTGGGTCTGGAAACACCATATATTTT. The full variable domain, completed using reference TRBV7-9 and TRBJ1-3, is DTGVSQNPRHKITKRGQNVTFRCDPISEHNRLYWYRQTLGQGPEFLTYFQNEAQLEKSRLLSDRFSAERPKGSFSTLEIQRTEQGDSAMYLCASAPGSGNTIYFGEGSWLTVV.

This sequence joins TRBV4-3 and TRBJ1-2; D is possibly TRBD1 (6 bases). This CDR3 spans 14 amino acids. Trimming stripped 1 base from V and 9 bases from J, with 15 bases between. Germline V gives CDR1 LGHNA, CDR2 YSLEER. CDR3 region: CASSQAGQWVSYTF. CDR3 nucleotide sequence: TGCGCCAGCAGCCAAGCCGGACAGTGGGTGAGCTACACCTTC.

The chain couples TRBV18 to TRBJ1-4; D not certain. The CDR3 sequence is 12 residues long. Germline V gene sequence: CDR1 KGHSH, CDR2 LQKENI. Trimming left V 3 bases short and J 8 bases short, with 7 bases between. The DNA of the CDR3 is TGTGCCAGCTCACCCTCGGACGAAAAACTGTTTTTT. This sequence encodes CASSPSDEKLFF.

This clone was counted a single time. Mismatch with germline at one junction end may stem from a read error. The rearrangement links TRBV3-1 (or the pseudogene TRBV3-2) to TRBJ2-1; the match to TRBD2 covers 12 bases. Germline CDR1 reads LGHDT; CDR2 reads YNNKEL (reference sequence). The CDR3 contains 13 residues. CDR3 coding DNA: TGTGCCAGCAGCCGCATGACTAGCGGGAGTAGGGTCTTC. As protein: CASSRMTSGSRVF.